The 5 T cell receptor beta chains in this list originate from one sample, sequenced in a study of regulatory T cells in long-lasting Graves disease. As to time point: persistent/refractory GD, antithyroid drugs over 5 years with positive TRAb. PBMC-extracted RNA yielded the TCR library. The authors built TCR beta libraries using iRepertoire HTBI primers and Arm-PCR of CDR3 regions. MiXCR, applied by TCRdb to the multiplex PCR reads, yields one record per CDR3 protein. The table has roughly 400,000 distinct CDR3 sequences, less than 25% seen once. The material sequenced was peripheral blood mononuclear cells (PBMCs), taken when the disease was refractory, from a patient treated with antithyroid drugs. The receptors come from a female donor with Graves disease.

This chain joins TRBV27 and TRBJ2-2; tentative D call: TRBD2 (6 bases). This CDR3 region has 14 residues. From germline, CDR1 is MNHEY and CDR2 SMNVEV (reference sequence). V was clipped by 4 bases and J by 4 bases, with 10 bases between them. CDR3 sequence: CASSYRELTGELFF. CDR3 bases: TGTGCCAGCAGTTACCGGGAGCTCACCGGGGAGCTGTTTTTT.

A few counts support this clonotype. The chain links TRBV30 to TRBJ2-2; D is undetermined. This CDR3 contains 14 residues. The V end lost 8 bases, the J end lost 4 bases, and 17 bases lay between the germline ends. CDR1 GTSNPN and CDR2 SVGIG come from the germline V gene (reference sequence). CDR3 region: CARGTGRGTGELFF. The CDR3 nucleotides are TGTGCCCGTGGAACCGGACGTGGCACCGGGGAGCTGTTTTTT.

This clonotype was counted a few times. The chain combines TRBV19 with TRBJ2-5; the D gene is possibly TRBD2 (6 bases). Germline V gene data show CDR1 as LNHDA and CDR2 as SQIVND (reference sequence). V lost 2 bases and J 4 bases, leaving 17 bases between the germline ends. The CDR3 is 16 amino acids. In DNA, the CDR3 is TGTGCCAGTAGTATATCTCCCCTCCGGAGGGGAGAGACCCAGTACTTC. This sequence encodes CASSISPLRRGETQYF. Filled out from reference TRBV19 and TRBJ2-5, the complete variable domain reads DGGITQSPKYLFRKEGQNVTLSCEQNLNHDAMYWYRQDPGQGLRLIYYSQIVNDFQKGDIAEGYSVSREKKESFPLTVTSAQKNPTAFYLCASSISPLRRGETQYFGPGTRLLVL.

This clonotype was seen many times. The rearrangement links TRBV6-1 to TRBJ1-2, with D perhaps TRBD1 (6 bases). V was clipped by 6 bases and J by 3 bases, with 8 bases between them. The V gene's germline CDR1 is MNHNS and CDR2 SASEGT. The CDR3 is 12 residues long. CDR3 sequence reads: CASRQGDYGYTF. DNA for the CDR3: TGTGCCAGCAGACAGGGTGACTATGGCTACACCTTC.

This clonotype was seen a few times. The rearrangement uses TRBV13 and TRBJ1-2; 7 bases fit TRBD1. J was trimmed by 0 bases and V by 5 bases; bases with no gene match: 6. The CDR3 length is 15 residues. The germline V gene has CDR1 PRHDT and CDR2 FYEKMQ (reference sequence). The CDR3 DNA reads as TGTGCCAGCAGCCGGGACAGAGTGTCTAACTATGGCTACACCTTC. This codes for CASSRDRVSNYGYTF.